This T cell receptor (beta chain) was documented in a study of graft-versus-host responses after intestinal transplantation. Study overall: Recipients obtained multivisceral, liver-intestinal, or isolated intestinal transplants. Every recipient had anti-thymocyte globulin induction and approximately 3 years of tacrolimus plus steroids.

General observations from the study: GvH clones were identified in recipient marrow, with some first appearing in ileum or blood.

Plated together were some 200,000 CFSE-labeled responder cells and some 200,000 irradiated, violet-dye-labeled stimulator cells. Responder CD3+CD4+ and CD3+CD8+ cells that were proliferating and CFSE-low were sorted after the reaction. The table came from immunoSEQ multiplex PCR; TCRdb's copy has only in-frame clones and leaves some out. The repertoire includes 13,000 or so clones, approximately 35% of them detected once, and roughly 3.2% sits in the top ten. This CDR3 has 14 amino acids. Germline CDR1 reads LGHNA; CDR2 reads YSLEER. Between the trimmed V and J ends, which lost 1 base and 6 bases, there was a span of 13 bases. This clone came up a few times.

The receptor was derived from a human patient who received an intestinal transplant. Sequenced here: alloreactive CD8+ T cells from a mixed lymphocyte reaction culture, sampled before intestinal transplant. Stated subset: CFSE-low proliferating T cells sorted from roughly six-day pre-transplant mixed lymphocyte reaction (GvH or HvG direction). The gene calls are TRBV4-3 and TRBJ2-7, with D unresolved. The CDR3 here is CASSQGPRFGEQYF. The CDR3 region has the DNA TGCGCCAGCAGCCAAGGGCCTCGATTTGGCGAGCAGTACTTC.